This TCR beta chain was recovered during a study of shared clonotypes between healthy human individuals. Measured with immunoSEQ multiplex PCR; TCRdb has only the in-frame clones, and not every one. The data show roughly 2.6 million clones, approximately 94% seen once. Germline values: CDR1 GTSNPN, CDR2 SVGIG (reference sequence). The germline V and J ends were trimmed by 1 base and 0 bases, with 10 bases remaining between them. The CDR3 is 14 amino acids. Input material: naive CD4+ T cells sorted from blood. Stated subset: CD45RA+ positively selected. This chain links TRBV30 with TRBJ2-7; no reliable D call. The receptor was derived from a man between 18 and 29 years old in good health. CDR3: CAWSGPGRSYEQYF. CDR3 nucleotides: TGTGCCTGGAGTGGTCCCGGACGCTCCTACGAGCAGTACTTC. Using reference TRBV30 and TRBJ2-7 for the parts outside the CDR3, the full variable domain is SQTIHQWPATLVQPVGSPLSLECTVEGTSNPNLYWYRQAAGRGLQLLFYSVGIGQISSEVPQNLSASRPQDRQFILSSKKLLLSDSGFYLCAWSGPGRSYEQYFGPGTRLTVT.